This T cell receptor beta chain came from a study of regulatory T cells in long-lasting Graves disease. Study-level information: To qualify as persistent, Graves' disease required over 5 years of antithyroid drugs with positive TSH receptor antibodies. Regarding the study as a whole: It was in persistent disease that TRBV28, TRBJ1-2 and TRBJ2-5 were favored.

This clonotype was counted many times. The antigen remains unidentified. As for time point: persistent/refractory GD, antithyroid drugs over 5 years with positive TRAb. RNA extracted from PBMCs served as the sequencing template. American Thyroid Association guidelines defined Graves' disease diagnosis. Peripheral blood, 7 to 9.5 milliliters per patient, was collected in EDTA tubes. Arm-PCR with iRepertoire HTBI primers amplified the CDR3 regions for these TCR beta libraries. Each CDR3 protein is one row after TCRdb ran MiXCR on the multiplex PCR reads. The repertoire holds around 340,000 distinct CDR3 sequences, with about 19% as singletons. Germline lookup yields CDR1 DFQATT and CDR2 SNEGSKA (reference sequence). The CDR3 extends over 14 amino acids. V gave up 0 bases and J gave up 3 bases, with 12 bases separating them.

The J gene is TRBJ2-7, the V gene TRBV20-1; D may correspond to TRBD1 or TRBD2 (5 bases each). The specimen comprised peripheral blood mononuclear cells (PBMCs), sampled when the disease was refractory, from a patient treated with antithyroid drugs. This TCR was sampled from a female donor with Graves disease. CDR3 DNA sequence: TGCAGTGCTAGAGACGACCGGGGCGGCTACGAGCAGTACTTC. Protein sequence: CSARDDRGGYEQYF.